This T cell receptor (beta chain) derives from a study of OX40 agonist ivuxolimab in advanced cancers. Findings of the study overall: Fewer expanded clones were found on average in CD4+ than in CD8+ T cells.

Autoimmune disease history or systemic immunosuppression led to patients being barred. Remarks on this clone: Its antigen is not known.

CDR3 size: 17 residues. Trimming removed 0 bases from V and 3 bases from J, with 15 bases in between. Germline V gene lookup returns CDR1 LGHNA and CDR2 YNFKEQ. Using immunoSEQ multiplex PCR, the repertoire was profiled, and TCRdb retains in-frame clones only, with some absent. The sample lists approximately 82,000 clones, over 75% occurring once. The receptor comes from an adult with an advanced solid tumor such as melanoma, head and neck, liver or kidney cancer. Here the sequenced sample was CD4+ or CD8+ T cells sorted from blood, taken in a trial of the OX40 agonist ivuxolimab. The chain employs TRBV4-2 and TRBJ1-3, with D possibly TRBD1 on 5 matching bases. This CDR3 reads CASSQEGQGAFGNTIYF. CDR3 bases: TGTGCCAGCAGCCAAGAGGGGCAGGGAGCATTTGGAAACACCATATATTTT.